Listed below are T cell receptor beta chains from one sample, sequenced in a study of blood T cell repertoires in COVID-19. The protocol was immunoSEQ multiplex PCR, while the TCRdb copy is restricted to in-frame clones and leaves out a portion. The top ten clones hold around a third of a sample with approximately 94,000 clones, roughly 79% of them seen once. Sample: peripheral blood. These receptor sequences come from a man aged 70 or older with active or convalescent COVID-19. The conserved cysteine and the conserved F or W are not part of the CDR3 here. A D gene is named only where the DNA matches it firmly.

j_gene | d_gene | v_gene | CDR3aa
TRBJ1-3 | . | TRBV2 | ASSDFGGRNTIY
TRBJ2-1 | TRBD1 | TRBV10-3 | AIGRDRGDEQF
TRBJ2-5 | TRBD1 | TRBV5-1 | ASSSGQGGETQY
TRBJ2-1 | TRBD2 | TRBV5-8 | ASSFAGGSYNEQF
TRBJ2-3 | . | TRBV7-9 | ASRSDLTGPSTDTQY
TRBJ1-2 | . | TRBV3-1/TRBV3-2 | ASSSLSRGLGYGYT
TRBJ2-2 | . | TRBV2 | ASSVVASDGTGELF
TRBJ1-2 | . | TRBV30 | AWSPGHLYGYT
TRBJ1-5 | . | TRBV18 | ASSPASYSNQPQH
TRBJ2-1 | TRBD1 | TRBV29-1 | SVEAGTGGNEQF
TRBJ2-5 | TRBD2 | TRBV9 | ASSASSGVETQY
TRBJ2-1 | . | TRBV5-1 | ASSPAGIAYNEQF
TRBJ2-2 | . | TRBV7-9 | ASSFLQGGTGELF
TRBJ1-5 | TRBD1 | TRBV6-5 | ASSSDRGKDQPQH
TRBJ1-1 | TRBD1 | TRBV6-2/TRBV6-3 | ASSYRGRSTEAF
TRBJ2-1 | TRBD2 | TRBV7-2 | ASSPPGLAVEQF
TRBJ2-1 | . | TRBV6-2/TRBV6-3 | ASSVRRRLEQF
TRBJ2-1 | . | TRBV20-1 | SASDLPSSYNEQF
TRBJ2-1 | . | TRBV6-2/TRBV6-3 | ASSSHVGDEQF
TRBJ2-5 | TRBD1 | TRBV6-2/TRBV6-3 | ASSYSTGGQETQY
TRBJ1-5 | TRBD1 | TRBV7-6 | ASSMGQSSGQPQH
TRBJ2-3 | TRBD2 | TRBV6-5 | ASFLAGRTDTQY
TRBJ1-1 | TRBD1 | TRBV5-1 | ASSLNGRGLDTEAF
TRBJ1-3 | . | TRBV19 | ASSIVTMTDTTSGNTIY
TRBJ1-1 | . | TRBV6-2/TRBV6-3 | ASSLTRGSDEAF
TRBJ2-2 | . | TRBV9 | ASSAQTSTGELF
TRBJ2-4 | TRBD1 | TRBV28 | ASSEQGASKNIQY
TRBJ1-1 | . | TRBV19 | ASSIVGNVNTEAF
TRBJ1-1 | . | TRBV19 | ASSIGRGNTEAF
TRBJ1-1 | . | TRBV5-5 | ASSLGAGNLEAF
TRBJ1-2 | . | TRBV9 | ASSVGREGYGYT
TRBJ2-2 | TRBD1 | TRBV27 | ASSLKAGGHRRWTGELF
TRBJ1-2 | TRBD1 | TRBV6-2/TRBV6-3 | ASSPGQFYGYT
TRBJ2-2 | . | TRBV7-9 | ASSFAGSVHEELF
TRBJ2-2 | . | TRBV4-2 | ASSTVRPDTGELF
TRBJ1-1 | TRBD1 | TRBV5-5 | ASSLTGFAEAF
TRBJ2-7 | TRBD2 | TRBV28 | ASIPGLAGGYEQY
TRBJ1-4 | TRBD1 | TRBV10-3 | ATGTEGNEKLF
TRBJ2-1 | TRBD1 | TRBV5-1 | ASSSGWGQVDNEQF
TRBJ1-1 | . | TRBV5-8 | ASSLEGRGAF
TRBJ2-7 | TRBD1 | TRBV19 | ASTRSGTDTYEQY
TRBJ1-2 | . | TRBV10-1 | ASSEPVDSSYGYT
TRBJ2-7 | TRBD2 | TRBV5-5 | ASSLALAPSYEQY
TRBJ1-2 | TRBD1 | TRBV7-2 | ASSAYPRGQGYGYT
TRBJ1-3 | . | TRBV7-2 | ASSPQGGTGNTIY
TRBJ2-7 | . | TRBV18 | ASSRETGEQY
TRBJ2-7 | TRBD1 | TRBV30 | AWSVAQGAYEQY
TRBJ2-1 | . | TRBV5-1 | ASSLESLAGEQF
TRBJ2-1 | TRBD2 | TRBV15 | ATSRAGRGVKDEQF